Below, one T cell receptor (beta chain) is given with its context. Its target is not known. This record belongs to a study of cytomegalovirus exposure and HLA in healthy donors. Study results and limitations: 87-base-pair reads could not separate some V segments, including TRBV6-2 and TRBV6-3. Listed as cytomegalovirus-associated were 170 or so TCR beta chains. The authors reported that TCR beta sequences could predict HLA-A and HLA-B alleles. These predictions were accurate for most subjects in the first cohort.

The PCR employed 60 Vbeta primers together with 13 Jbeta primers. Some clones are missing from TCRdb's copy, which holds only in-frame ones; the method was immunoSEQ multiplex PCR. Its clone listing holds 120,000 or so clones. The CDR3 has 15 residues. With V trimmed by 1 base and J by 4 bases, 2 bases remained unmatched. The germline V gene has CDR1 LNHDA and CDR2 SQIVND (reference sequence). The chain employs TRBV19 and TRBJ2-4; 9 bases are a match to TRBD1. The sequence was collected from a young man in good health and CMV-seronegative. The specimen was PBMCs. For the CDR3, the DNA is TGTGCCAGTAGTATAGGGGGGACAGGGAAAAACATTCAGTACTTC. The encoded protein is CASSIGGTGKNIQYF.